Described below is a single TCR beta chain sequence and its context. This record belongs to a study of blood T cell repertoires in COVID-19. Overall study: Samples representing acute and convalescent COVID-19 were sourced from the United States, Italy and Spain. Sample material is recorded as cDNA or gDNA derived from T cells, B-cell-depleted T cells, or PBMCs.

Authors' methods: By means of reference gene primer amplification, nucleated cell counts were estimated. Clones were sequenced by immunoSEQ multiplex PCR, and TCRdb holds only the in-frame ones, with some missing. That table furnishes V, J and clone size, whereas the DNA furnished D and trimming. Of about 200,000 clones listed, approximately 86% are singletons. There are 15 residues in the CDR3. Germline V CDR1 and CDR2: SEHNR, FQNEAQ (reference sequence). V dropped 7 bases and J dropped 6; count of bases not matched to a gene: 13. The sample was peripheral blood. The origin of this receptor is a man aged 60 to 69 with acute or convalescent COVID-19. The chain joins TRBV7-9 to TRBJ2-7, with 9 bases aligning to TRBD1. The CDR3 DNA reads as TGTGCCAGCACCCCGGCATTGACAGGGGGTGGCGAGCAGTACTTC. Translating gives CASTPALTGGGEQYF.